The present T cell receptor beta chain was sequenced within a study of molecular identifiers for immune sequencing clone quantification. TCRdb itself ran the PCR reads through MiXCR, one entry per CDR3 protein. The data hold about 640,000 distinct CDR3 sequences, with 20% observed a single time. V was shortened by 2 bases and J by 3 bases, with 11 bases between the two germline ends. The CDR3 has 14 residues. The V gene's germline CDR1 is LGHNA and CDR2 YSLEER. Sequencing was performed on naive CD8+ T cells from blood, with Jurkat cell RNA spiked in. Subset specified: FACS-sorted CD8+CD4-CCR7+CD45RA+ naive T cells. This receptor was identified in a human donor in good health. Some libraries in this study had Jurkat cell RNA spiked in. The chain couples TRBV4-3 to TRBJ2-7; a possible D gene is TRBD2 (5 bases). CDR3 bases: TGCGCCAGCAGCCAATGGACGGGGAGCTACGAGCAGTACTTC. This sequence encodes CASSQWTGSYEQYF.